Within the sample, the clone carrying this T cell receptor beta chain is medium-sized. A history of autoimmune disease or systemic immunosuppression excluded patients. Some clones are missing from TCRdb's copy, which holds only in-frame ones; the method was immunoSEQ multiplex PCR. The table records 74,000 or so clones, approximately 94% of them present only once. V was cut by 0 bases and J by 1 base, with 14 bases left in between. The CDR3 is made up of 17 amino acids. Germline assignment: CDR1 SEHNR and CDR2 FQNEAQ (reference sequence). These data are taken from a study of OX40 agonist ivuxolimab in advanced cancers. Across the whole study: Treatment received earlier with anti-PD-1, anti-PD-L1 or anti-CTLA-4 agents was allowed, and approximately 44% had some.

This TCR derives from an adult with an advanced solid tumor such as melanoma, head and neck, liver or kidney cancer. This sample comprised CD4+ or CD8+ T cells sorted from blood, obtained in a trial of the OX40 agonist ivuxolimab. V is TRBV7-9 and J is TRBJ2-3, with D possibly TRBD2 on 6 matching bases. This chain's CDR3 is CASSLAPGVRGTDTQYF. The CDR3 DNA follows: TGTGCCAGCAGCTTAGCCCCGGGGGTTCGAGGCACAGATACGCAGTATTTT. The complete variable domain, with remaining parts taken from reference TRBV7-9 and TRBJ2-3, reads DTGVSQNPRHKITKRGQNVTFRCDPISEHNRLYWYRQTLGQGPEFLTYFQNEAQLEKSRLLSDRFSAERPKGSFSTLEIQRTEQGDSAMYLCASSLAPGVRGTDTQYFGPGTRLTVL.